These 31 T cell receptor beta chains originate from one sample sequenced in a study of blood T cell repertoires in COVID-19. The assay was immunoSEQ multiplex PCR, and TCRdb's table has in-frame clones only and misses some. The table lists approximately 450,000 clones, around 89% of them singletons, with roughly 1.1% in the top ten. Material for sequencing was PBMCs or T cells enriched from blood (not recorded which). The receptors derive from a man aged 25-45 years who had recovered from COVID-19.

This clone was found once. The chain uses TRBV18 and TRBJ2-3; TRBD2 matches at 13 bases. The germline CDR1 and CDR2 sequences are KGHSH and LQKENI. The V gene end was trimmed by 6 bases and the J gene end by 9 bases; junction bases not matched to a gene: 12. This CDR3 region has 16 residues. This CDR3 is CASSLGTSGTGVTQYF. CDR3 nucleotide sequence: TGTGCCAGCTCCCTCGGGACTAGCGGGACAGGGGTCACGCAGTATTTT.

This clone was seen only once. The CDR3 region is CASSPAERRFYGYTF. The CDR3 region has the DNA TGTGCCAGCAGTCCCGCGGAGCGGCGTTTCTATGGCTACACCTTC. The chain employs TRBV28 and TRBJ1-2, with unresolved D. The CDR3 runs 15 residues. Trimming took off 5 bases at V and 4 bases at J, with 17 bases between the two ends. Germline V CDR1 and CDR2: MDHEN, SYDVKM.

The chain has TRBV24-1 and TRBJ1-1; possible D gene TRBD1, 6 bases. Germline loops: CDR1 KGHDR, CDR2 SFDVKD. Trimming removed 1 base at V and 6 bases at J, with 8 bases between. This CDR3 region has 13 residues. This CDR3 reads CATSDFRGSEAFF. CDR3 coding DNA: TGTGCCACCAGTGATTTTAGGGGGTCTGAAGCTTTCTTT.

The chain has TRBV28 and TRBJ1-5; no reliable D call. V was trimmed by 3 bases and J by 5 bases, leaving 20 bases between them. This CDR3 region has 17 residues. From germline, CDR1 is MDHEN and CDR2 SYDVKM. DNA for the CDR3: TGTGCCAGCAGTTTTTCATCCGGAGTCCCTTCCGATCAGCCCCAGCATTTT. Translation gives CASSFSSGVPSDQPQHF. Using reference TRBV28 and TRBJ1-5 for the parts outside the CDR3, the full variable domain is DVKVTQSSRYLVKRTGEKVFLECVQDMDHENMFWYRQDPGLGLRLIYFSYDVKMKEKGDIPEGYSVSREKKERFSLILESASTNQTSMYLCASSFSSGVPSDQPQHFGDGTRLSIL.

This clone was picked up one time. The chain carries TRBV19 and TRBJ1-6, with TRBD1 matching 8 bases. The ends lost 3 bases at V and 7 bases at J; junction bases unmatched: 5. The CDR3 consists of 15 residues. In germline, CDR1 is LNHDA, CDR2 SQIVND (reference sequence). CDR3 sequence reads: CASSIADRVNSPLHF. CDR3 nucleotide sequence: TGTGCCAGTAGTATCGCGGACAGGGTAAATTCACCCCTCCACTTT.

CDR3 sequence: CATSDLQGWGQGSTGELFF. The CDR3 region has the DNA TGTGCCACCAGTGATTTGCAAGGGTGGGGACAGGGTTCCACCGGGGAGCTGTTTTTT. The rearrangement uses TRBV24-1 and TRBJ2-2; 9 nucleotides agree with TRBD1. The germline V gene has CDR1 KGHDR and CDR2 SFDVKD. CDR3 length: 19 amino acids. V was pared by 0 bases and J by 4 bases, with 11 bases of the junction left unmatched.

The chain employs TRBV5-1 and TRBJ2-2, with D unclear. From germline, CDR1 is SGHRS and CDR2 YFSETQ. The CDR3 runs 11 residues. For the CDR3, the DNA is TGCGCTCACGAGGAGACCGGGGAGCTGTTTTTT. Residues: CAHEETGELFF.

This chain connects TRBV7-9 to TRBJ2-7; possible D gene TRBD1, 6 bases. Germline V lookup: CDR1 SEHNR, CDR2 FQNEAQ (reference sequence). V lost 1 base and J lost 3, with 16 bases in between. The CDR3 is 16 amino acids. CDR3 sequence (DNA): TGTGCCAGCAGCTTAGAAACAGGGAATTTGAACTACGAGCAGTACTTC. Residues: CASSLETGNLNYEQYF.

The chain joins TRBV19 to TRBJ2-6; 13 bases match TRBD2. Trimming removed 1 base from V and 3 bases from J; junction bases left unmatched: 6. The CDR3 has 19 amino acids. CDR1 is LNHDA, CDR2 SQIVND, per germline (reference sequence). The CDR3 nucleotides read TGTGCCAGTAGTATAGGGGGGACTAGCGGGACGTTTGGGGCCAACGTCCTGACTTTC. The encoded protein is CASSIGGTSGTFGANVLTF.

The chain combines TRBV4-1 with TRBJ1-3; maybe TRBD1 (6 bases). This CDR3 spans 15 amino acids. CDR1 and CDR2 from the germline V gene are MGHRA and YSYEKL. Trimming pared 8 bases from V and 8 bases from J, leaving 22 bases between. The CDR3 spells CASRSGPGTKDTIYF. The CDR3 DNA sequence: TGCGCCAGCCGCTCAGGACCGGGGACAAAGGACACCATATATTTT.

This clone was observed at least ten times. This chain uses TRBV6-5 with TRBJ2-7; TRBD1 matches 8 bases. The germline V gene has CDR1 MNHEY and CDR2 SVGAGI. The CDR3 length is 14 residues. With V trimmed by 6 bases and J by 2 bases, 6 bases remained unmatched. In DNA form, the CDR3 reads TGTGCCAGCAGGTCCCGGGGACAGGCCTACGAGCAGTACTTC. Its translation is CASRSRGQAYEQYF.

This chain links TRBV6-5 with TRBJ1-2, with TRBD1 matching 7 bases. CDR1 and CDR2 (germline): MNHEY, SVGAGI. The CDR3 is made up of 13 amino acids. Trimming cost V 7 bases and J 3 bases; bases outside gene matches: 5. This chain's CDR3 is CASMDRNYYGYTF. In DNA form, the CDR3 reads TGTGCCAGCATGGACAGGAATTACTATGGCTACACCTTC.

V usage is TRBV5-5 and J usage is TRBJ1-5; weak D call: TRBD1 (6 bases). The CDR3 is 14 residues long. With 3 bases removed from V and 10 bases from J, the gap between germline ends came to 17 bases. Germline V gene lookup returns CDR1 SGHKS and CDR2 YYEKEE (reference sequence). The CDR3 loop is CASSSGRGVGPQHF. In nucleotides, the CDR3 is TGTGCCAGCAGCTCGGGCAGGGGCGTGGGACCCCAGCATTTT.

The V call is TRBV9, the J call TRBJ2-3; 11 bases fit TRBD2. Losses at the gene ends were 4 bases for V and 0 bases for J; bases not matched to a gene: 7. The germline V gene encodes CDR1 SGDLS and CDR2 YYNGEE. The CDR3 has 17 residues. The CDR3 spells CASSPNVAGGSTDTQYF. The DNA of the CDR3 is TGTGCCAGCAGCCCAAATGTAGCGGGAGGGAGCACAGATACGCAGTATTTT.

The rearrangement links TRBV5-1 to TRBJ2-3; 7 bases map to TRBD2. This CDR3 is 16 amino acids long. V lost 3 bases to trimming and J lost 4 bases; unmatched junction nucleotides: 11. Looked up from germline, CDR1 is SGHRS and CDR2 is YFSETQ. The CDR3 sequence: CASSSAGGVDADTQYF. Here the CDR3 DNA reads TGCGCCAGCAGCTCTGCTGGGGGGGTGGACGCAGATACGCAGTATTTT.

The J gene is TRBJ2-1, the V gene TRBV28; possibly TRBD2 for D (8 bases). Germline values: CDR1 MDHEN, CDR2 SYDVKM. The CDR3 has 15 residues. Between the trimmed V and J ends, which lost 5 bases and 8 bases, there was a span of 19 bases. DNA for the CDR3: TGTGCCAGCAGTCCCAATAGCGGGACAGTCCATGAGCAGTTCTTC. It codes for CASSPNSGTVHEQFF. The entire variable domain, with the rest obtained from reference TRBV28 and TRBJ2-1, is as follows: DVKVTQSSRYLVKRTGEKVFLECVQDMDHENMFWYRQDPGLGLRLIYFSYDVKMKEKGDIPEGYSVSREKKERFSLILESASTNQTSMYLCASSPNSGTVHEQFFGPGTRLTVL.

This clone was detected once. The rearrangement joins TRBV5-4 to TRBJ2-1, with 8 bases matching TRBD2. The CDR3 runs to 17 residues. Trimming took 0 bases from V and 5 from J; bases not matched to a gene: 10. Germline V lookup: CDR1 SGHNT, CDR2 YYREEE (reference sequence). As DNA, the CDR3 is TGTGCCAGCAGCTTGGTAGTACAGCGGGGGACAAACAATGAGCAGTTCTTC. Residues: CASSLVVQRGTNNEQFF. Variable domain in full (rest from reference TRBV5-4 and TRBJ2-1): ETGVTQSPTHLIKTRGQQVTLRCSSQSGHNTVSWYQQALGQGPQFIFQYYREEENGRGNFPPRFSGLQFPNYSSELNVNALELDDSALYLCASSLVVQRGTNNEQFFGPGTRLTVL.

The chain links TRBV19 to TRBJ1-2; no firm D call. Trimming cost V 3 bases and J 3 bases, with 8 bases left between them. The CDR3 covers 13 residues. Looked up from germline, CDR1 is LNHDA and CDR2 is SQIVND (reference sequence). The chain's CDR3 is CASSIGGYYGYTF. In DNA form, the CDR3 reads TGTGCCAGTAGTATTGGAGGGTACTATGGCTACACCTTC.

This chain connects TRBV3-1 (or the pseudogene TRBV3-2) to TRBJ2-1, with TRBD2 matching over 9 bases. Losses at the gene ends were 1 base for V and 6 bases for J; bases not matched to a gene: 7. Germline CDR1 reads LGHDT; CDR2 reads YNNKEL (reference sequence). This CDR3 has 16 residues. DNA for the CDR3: TGTGCCAGCAGCCAAGGGCGGCTAGCGGGAATCAATGAGCAGTTCTTC. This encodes CASSQGRLAGINEQFF.

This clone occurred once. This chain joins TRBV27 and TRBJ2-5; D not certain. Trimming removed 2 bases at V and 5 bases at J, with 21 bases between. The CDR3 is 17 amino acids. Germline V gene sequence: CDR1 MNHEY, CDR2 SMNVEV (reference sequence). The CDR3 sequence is CASSLGSGPAIWETQYF. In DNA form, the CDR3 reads TGTGCCAGCAGTTTAGGATCAGGTCCCGCGATTTGGGAGACCCAGTACTTC.

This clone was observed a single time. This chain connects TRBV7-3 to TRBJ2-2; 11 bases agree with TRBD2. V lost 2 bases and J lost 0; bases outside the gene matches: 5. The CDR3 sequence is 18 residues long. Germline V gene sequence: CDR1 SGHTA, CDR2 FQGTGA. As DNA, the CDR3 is TGTGCCAGCAGCTTACGGGCTAGCGGGAGGACGAACACCGGGGAGCTGTTTTTT. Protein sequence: CASSLRASGRTNTGELFF.

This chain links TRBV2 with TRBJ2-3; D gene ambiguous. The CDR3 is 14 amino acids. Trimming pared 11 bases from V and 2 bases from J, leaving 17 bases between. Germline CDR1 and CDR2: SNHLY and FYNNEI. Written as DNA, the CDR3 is TGTGCCTATAATGGGCTGTTTTTCACAGATACGCAGTATTTT. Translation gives CAYNGLFFTDTQYF.

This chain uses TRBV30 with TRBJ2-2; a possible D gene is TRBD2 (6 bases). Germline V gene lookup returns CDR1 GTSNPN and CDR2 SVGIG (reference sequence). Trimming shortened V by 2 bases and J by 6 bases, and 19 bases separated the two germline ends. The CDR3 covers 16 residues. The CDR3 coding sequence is TGTGCCTGGAGTAGGGACGGGAGTAGCTTGGCCGGGGAGCTGTTTTTT. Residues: CAWSRDGSSLAGELFF.

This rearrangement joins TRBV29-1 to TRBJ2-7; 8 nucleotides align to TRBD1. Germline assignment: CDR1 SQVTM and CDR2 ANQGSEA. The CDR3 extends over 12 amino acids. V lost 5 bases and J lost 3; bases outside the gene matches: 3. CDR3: CSVSTGDYEQYF. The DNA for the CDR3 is TGCAGCGTTTCGACAGGGGACTACGAGCAGTACTTC.

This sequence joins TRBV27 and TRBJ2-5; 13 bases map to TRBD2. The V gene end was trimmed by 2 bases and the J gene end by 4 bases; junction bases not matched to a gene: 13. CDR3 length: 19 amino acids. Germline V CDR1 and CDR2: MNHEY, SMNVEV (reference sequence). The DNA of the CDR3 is TGTGCCAGCAGTTTAGGGACAGGGGGGACTAGCGGGATGGGAGAGACCCAGTACTTC. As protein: CASSLGTGGTSGMGETQYF.

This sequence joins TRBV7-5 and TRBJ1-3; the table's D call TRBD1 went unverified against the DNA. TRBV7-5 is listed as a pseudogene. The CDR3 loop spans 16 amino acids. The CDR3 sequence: CVRSLAMGSSGNTIYF. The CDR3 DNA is TGTGTCAGAAGCTTAGCGATGGGCAGCTCTGGAAACACCATATATTTT.

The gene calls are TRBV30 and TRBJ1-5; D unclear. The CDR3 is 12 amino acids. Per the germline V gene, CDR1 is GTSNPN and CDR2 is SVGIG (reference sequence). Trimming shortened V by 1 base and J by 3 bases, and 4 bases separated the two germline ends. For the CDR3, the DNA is TGTGCCTGGAGTGACTTCAATCAGCCCCAGCATTTT. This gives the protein CAWSDFNQPQHF.

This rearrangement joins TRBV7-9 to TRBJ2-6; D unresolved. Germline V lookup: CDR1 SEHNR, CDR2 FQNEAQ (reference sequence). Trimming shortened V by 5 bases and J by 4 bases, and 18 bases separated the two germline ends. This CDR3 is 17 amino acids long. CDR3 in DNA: TGTGCCAGCAGCCCCCCGGTGGCAGGCTTCGGGGCCAACGTCCTGACTTTC. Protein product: CASSPPVAGFGANVLTF.

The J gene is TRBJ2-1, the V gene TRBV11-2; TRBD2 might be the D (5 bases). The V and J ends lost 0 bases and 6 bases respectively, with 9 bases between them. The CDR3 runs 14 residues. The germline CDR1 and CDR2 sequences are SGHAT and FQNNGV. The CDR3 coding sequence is TGTGCCAGCAGCTTAGATACTAGTTCCAATGAGCAGTTCTTC. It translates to CASSLDTSSNEQFF.

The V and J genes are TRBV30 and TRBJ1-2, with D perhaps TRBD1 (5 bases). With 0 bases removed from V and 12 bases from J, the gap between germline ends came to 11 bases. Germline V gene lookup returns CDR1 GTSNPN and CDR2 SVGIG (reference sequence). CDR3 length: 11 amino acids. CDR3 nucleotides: TGTGCCTGGAGTGTAGGAGGGGCGAACACCTTC. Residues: CAWSVGGANTF. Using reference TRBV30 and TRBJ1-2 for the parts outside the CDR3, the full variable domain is SQTIHQWPATLVQPVGSPLSLECTVEGTSNPNLYWYRQAAGRGLQLLFYSVGIGQISSEVPQNLSASRPQDRQFILSSKKLLLSDSGFYLCAWSVGGANTFGSGTRLTVV.

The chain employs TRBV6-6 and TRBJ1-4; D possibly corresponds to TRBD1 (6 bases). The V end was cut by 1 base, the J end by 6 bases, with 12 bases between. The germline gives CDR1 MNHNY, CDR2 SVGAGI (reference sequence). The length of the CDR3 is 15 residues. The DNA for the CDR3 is TGTGCCAGCAGTTACTATGGGGCAGGGGATGAAAAACTGTTTTTT. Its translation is CASSYYGAGDEKLFF.